The clone carrying this TCR beta chain was found many times. Its target is unknown. The data originate from a study of identical twins. TCRdb redid the calling of the 5' RACE reads with MiXCR, one entry per CDR3 protein. The table includes approximately 350,000 distinct CDR3 sequences, around an eighth detected once. Looked up from germline, CDR1 is SEHNR and CDR2 is FQNEAQ (reference sequence). Trimming cost V 3 bases and J 4 bases; bases outside gene matches: 4. CDR3 size: 15 residues. Points from the study as a whole: The authors drew conclusions from cross-sectional statistical analysis rather than following the same donors. For out-of-frame alpha sequences shared by twins, low generation probability was in excess.

In addition, the sample was reused for a study of yellow fever vaccine responses in identical twins.

Sequenced sample: CD8+ T cells sorted from blood. This TCR was recovered from a woman aged 18-29 years in good health. This chain connects TRBV7-9 to TRBJ2-1, with 9 bases fitting TRBD2. CDR3 sequence reads: CASSFLSGGYNEQFF. CDR3 sequence (DNA): TGTGCCAGCAGCTTTCTCAGCGGGGGGTACAATGAGCAGTTCTTC.